The text below deals with one T cell receptor (beta chain). As yet, its antigen is unknown. Measured with immunoSEQ multiplex PCR; TCRdb has only the in-frame clones, and not every one. This sample has 45,000 to 50,000 clones; roughly 80% occur once, and the top ten carry 0.35% to 0.45%. Trimming left V 3 bases short and J 3 bases short, with 10 bases between. CDR3 length: 13 residues. Germline V gene sequence: CDR1 SQVTM, CDR2 ANQGSEA. The entry originates in a study of fetal regulatory T cell absence and autoimmunity. Study overall: Without clinical diabetes, IPEX patients showed exocrine pancreas autoimmunity. Study-wide results and limits: Oligoclonal TCR enrichment in pancreas over cord blood reached over 100-fold for some clones.

The chain joins TRBV29-1 to TRBJ2-3, with D perhaps matching TRBD1 (6 bases). This TCR was recovered from a newborn boy with IPEX syndrome. The sequenced material came from cord blood. The CDR3 nucleotides are TGCAGCGTTGAGGACAGCCGGACAGATACGCAGTATTTT. Protein sequence: CSVEDSRTDTQYF.